This TCR beta chain is drawn from a study of blood T cell repertoires in COVID-19. Germline values: CDR1 SQVTM, CDR2 ANQGSEA. Trimming took 3 bases from V and 7 from J, leaving 9 bases between them. CDR3 length equals 11 residues. This table comes from immunoSEQ multiplex PCR, and its TCRdb copy is limited to in-frame clones, with some not included. The data show under 350,000 clones, with around nine tenths seen just once and around 2.4% held by the top ten. Participants spanned ages roughly 18 to 95 years and resided in 20 to 30 US areas. Symptom resolution, clearance, or two negative PCRs marked donors in Cohort 3 as recovered.

Source material: PBMCs or T cells enriched from blood (not recorded which). This chain connects TRBV29-1 to TRBJ1-1; D uncertain. The TCR sequence derives from a woman between 18 and 29 years old who had recovered from COVID-19. The CDR3 reads CSVDGGDEAFF. The CDR3 region has the DNA TGCAGCGTTGATGGCGGAGATGAAGCTTTCTTT.